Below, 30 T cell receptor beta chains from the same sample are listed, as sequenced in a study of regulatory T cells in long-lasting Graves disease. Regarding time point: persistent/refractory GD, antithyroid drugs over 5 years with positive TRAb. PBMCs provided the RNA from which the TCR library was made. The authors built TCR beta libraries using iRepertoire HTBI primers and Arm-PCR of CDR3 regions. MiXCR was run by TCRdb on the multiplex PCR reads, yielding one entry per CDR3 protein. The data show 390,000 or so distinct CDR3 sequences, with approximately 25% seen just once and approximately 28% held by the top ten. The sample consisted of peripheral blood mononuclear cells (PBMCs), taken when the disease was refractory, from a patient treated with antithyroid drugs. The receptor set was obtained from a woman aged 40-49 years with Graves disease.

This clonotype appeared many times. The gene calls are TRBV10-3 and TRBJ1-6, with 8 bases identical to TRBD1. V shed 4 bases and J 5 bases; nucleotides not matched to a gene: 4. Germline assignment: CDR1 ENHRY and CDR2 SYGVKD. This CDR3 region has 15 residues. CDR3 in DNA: TGTGCCATCAGTGCTTCACAGGGGGATAATTCACCCCTCCACTTT. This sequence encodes CAISASQGDNSPLHF.

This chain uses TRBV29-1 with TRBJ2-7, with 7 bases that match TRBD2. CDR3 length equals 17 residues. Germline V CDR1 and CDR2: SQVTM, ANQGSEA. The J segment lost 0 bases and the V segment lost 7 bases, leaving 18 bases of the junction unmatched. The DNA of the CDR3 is TGCAGCGCCTCCTCGGGGCTTGGGGGAGGGAGCTCCTACGAGCAGTACTTC. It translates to CSASSGLGGGSSYEQYF.

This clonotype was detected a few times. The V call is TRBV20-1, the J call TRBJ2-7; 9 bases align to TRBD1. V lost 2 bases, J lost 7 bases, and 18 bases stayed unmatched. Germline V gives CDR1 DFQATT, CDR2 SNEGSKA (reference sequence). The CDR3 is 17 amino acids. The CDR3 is CSARYPKKDRGIWEQYF. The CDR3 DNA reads TGCAGTGCTAGATACCCTAAAAAGGACAGGGGAATTTGGGAGCAGTACTTC.

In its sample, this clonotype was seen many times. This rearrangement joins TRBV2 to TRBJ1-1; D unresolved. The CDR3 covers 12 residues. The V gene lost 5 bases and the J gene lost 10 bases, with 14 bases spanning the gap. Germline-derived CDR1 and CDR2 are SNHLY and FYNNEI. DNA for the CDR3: TGTGCCAGCAGTCAGACAATGTATCGAGCTTTCTTT. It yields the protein CASSQTMYRAFF.

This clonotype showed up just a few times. Here the CDR3 reads CSVEASGRPGGEQYF. Written as DNA, the CDR3 is TGCAGCGTTGAAGCTAGCGGGAGGCCCGGCGGCGAGCAGTACTTC. The V and J genes are TRBV29-1 and TRBJ2-7, with 11 bases fitting TRBD2. Germline CDR1 is SQVTM and CDR2 is ANQGSEA. The CDR3 runs to 15 residues. Losses at the gene ends were 1 base for V and 6 bases for J; bases not matched to a gene: 8.

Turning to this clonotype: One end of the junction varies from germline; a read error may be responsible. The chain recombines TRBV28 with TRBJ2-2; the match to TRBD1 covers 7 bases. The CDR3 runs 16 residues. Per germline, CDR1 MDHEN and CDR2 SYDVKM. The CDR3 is CASSHGQVTNTGELFF. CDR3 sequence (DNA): TGCGCCAGCAGCCACGGACAGGTCACGAACACCGGGGAGCTGTTTTTT.

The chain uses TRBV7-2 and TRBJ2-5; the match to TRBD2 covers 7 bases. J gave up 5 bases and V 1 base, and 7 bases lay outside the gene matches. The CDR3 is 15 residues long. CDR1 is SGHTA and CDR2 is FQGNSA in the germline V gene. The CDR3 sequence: CASSLDGRISETQYF. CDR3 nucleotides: TGTGCCAGCAGCTTAGACGGGAGGATTTCGGAGACCCAGTACTTC.

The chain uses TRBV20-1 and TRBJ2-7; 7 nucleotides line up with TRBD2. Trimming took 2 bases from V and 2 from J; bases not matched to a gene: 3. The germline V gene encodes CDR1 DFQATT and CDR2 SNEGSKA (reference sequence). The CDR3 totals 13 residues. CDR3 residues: CSARSSGAYEQYF. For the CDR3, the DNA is TGCAGTGCTAGATCCAGCGGGGCCTACGAGCAGTACTTC.

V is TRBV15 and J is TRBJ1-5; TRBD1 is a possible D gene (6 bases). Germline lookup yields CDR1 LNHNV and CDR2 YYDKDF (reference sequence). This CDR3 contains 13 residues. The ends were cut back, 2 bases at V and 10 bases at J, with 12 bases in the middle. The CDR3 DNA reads TGTGCCACCAGCAGACTTACCGGGACACCCCAGCATTTT. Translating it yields CATSRLTGTPQHF.

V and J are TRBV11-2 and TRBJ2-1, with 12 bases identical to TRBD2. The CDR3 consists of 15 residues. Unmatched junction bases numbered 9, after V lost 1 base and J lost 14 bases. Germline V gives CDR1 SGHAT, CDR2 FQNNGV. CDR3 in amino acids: CASSLAWTSGKGEFF. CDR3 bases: TGTGCCAGCAGCTTAGCTTGGACTAGCGGGAAAGGGGAGTTCTTC.

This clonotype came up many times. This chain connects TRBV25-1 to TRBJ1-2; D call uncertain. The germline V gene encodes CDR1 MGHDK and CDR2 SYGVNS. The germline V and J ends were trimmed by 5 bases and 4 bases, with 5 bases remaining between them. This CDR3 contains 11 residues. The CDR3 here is CASSIFYGYTF. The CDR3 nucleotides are TGTGCCAGCAGTATATTCTATGGCTACACCTTC.

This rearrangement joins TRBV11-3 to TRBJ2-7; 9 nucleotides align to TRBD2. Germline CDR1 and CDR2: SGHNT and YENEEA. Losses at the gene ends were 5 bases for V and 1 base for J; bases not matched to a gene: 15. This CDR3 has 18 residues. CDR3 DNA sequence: TGTGCCAGCAGCCCACTTTTTCGCGGGAGGGCTAGTTCCTACGAGCAGTACTTC. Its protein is CASSPLFRGRASSYEQYF.

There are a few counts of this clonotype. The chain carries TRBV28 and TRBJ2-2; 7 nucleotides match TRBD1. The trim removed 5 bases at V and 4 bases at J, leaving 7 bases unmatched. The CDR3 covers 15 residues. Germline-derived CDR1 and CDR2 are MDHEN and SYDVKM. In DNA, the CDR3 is TGTGCCAGCAGTATGGCCGGGACAGCCACCGGGGAGCTGTTTTTT. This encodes CASSMAGTATGELFF.

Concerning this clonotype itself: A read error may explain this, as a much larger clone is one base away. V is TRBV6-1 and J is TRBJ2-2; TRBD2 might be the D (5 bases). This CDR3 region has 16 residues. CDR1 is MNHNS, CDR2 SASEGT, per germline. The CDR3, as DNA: TGTGCCAGCAGTGAAGATCCGGGGTGGTATACCGGGGAGCTGGTTTTT. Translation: CASSEDPGWYTGELVF.

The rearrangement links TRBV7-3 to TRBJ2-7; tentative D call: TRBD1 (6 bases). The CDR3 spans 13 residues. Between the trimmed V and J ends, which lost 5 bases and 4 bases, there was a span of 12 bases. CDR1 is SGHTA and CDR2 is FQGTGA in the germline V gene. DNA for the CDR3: TGTGCCAGCAGCCCCTCAGGGGAGTACGAGCAGTACTTC. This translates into CASSPSGEYEQYF.

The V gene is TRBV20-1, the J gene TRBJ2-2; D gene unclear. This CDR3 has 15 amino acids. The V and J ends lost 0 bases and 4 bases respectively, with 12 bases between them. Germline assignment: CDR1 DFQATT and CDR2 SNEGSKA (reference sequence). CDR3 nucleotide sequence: TGCAGTGCTAGAGAGTCACACCCGGGCACCGGGGAGCTGTTTTTT. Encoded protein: CSARESHPGTGELFF.

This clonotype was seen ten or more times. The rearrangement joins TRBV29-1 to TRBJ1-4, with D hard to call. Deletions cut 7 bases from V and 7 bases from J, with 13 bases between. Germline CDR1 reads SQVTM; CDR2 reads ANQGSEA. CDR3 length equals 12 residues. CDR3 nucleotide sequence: TGCAGCGGAGGTATGGAGAGTGAAAAACTGTTTTTT. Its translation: CSGGMESEKLFF.

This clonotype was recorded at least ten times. The CDR3 region is CATRLQGTYEQYF. The CDR3 region has the DNA TGTGCCACCAGATTACAGGGAACCTACGAGCAGTACTTC. V and J are TRBV15 and TRBJ2-7, with a possible D match to TRBD1 (6 bases). Germline CDR1 LNHNV, CDR2 YYDKDF (reference sequence). The CDR3 has 13 residues. Trimming pared 6 bases from V and 2 bases from J, leaving 11 bases between. The whole variable domain, remainder taken from reference TRBV15 and TRBJ2-7, is DAMVIQNPRYQVTQFGKPVTLSCSQTLNHNVMYWYQQKSSQAPKLLFHYYDKDFNNEADTPDNFQSRRPNTSFCFLDIRSPGLGDTAMYLCATRLQGTYEQYFGPGTRLTVT.

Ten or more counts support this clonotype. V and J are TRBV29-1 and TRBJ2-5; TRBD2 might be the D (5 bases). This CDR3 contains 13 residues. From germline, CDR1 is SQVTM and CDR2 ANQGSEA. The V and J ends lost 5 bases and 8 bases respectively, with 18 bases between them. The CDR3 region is CSVWLGSVGTQYF. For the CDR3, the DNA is TGCAGCGTTTGGTTGGGTAGCGTGGGCACCCAGTACTTC.

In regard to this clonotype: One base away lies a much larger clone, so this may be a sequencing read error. DNA for the CDR3: TGTGCCAGCAGTTTTTCGGGTGGAGGATTGGAGACCCGGTACTTC. It is translated as CASSFSGGGLETRYF. This chain connects TRBV28 to TRBJ2-5; TRBD2 might be the D (5 bases). There are 15 residues in the CDR3. The V gene's germline CDR1 is MDHEN and CDR2 SYDVKM.

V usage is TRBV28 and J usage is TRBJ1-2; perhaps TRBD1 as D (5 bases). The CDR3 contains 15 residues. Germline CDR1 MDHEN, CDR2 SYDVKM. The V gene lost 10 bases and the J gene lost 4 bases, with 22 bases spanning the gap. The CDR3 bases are TGTGCCATCAAGCCCGGGGGAGGGAACTTCTATGGCTACACCTTC. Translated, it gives CAIKPGGGNFYGYTF.

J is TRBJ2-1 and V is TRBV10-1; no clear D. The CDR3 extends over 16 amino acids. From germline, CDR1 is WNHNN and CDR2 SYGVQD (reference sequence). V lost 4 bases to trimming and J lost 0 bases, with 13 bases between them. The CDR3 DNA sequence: TGCGCCAGCAGTGGATCCCTGCCCAGCTCCTACAATGAGCAGTTCTTC. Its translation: CASSGSLPSSYNEQFF.

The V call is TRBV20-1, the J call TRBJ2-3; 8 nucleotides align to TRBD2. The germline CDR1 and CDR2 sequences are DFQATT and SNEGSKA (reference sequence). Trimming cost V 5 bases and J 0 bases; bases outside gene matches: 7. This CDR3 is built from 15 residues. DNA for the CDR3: TGCAGTGCTGGGCGACTAGCGACCAGCACAGATACGCAGTATTTT. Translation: CSAGRLATSTDTQYF.

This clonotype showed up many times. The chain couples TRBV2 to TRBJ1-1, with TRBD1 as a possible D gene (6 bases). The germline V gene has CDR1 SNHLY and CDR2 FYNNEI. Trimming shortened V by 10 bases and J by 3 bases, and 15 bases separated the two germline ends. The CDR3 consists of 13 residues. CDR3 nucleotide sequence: TGTGCCACCCAGATAGGGGGGCACACTGAAGCTTTCTTT. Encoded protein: CATQIGGHTEAFF.

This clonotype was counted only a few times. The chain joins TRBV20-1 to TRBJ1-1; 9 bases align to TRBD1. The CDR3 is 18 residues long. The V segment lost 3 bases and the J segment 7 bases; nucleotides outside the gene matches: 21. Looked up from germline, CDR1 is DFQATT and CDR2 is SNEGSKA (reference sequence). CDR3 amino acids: CSASEFAGTGINFGEAFF. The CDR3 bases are TGCAGTGCTAGTGAATTTGCCGGGACAGGGATCAACTTCGGTGAAGCTTTCTTT.

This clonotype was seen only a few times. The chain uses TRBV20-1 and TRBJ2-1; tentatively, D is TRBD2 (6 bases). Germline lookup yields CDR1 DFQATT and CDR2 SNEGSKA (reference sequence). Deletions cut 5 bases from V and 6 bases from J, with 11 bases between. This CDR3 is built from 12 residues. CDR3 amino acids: CSAEEGPNEQFF. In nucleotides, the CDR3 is TGCAGTGCTGAGGAGGGGCCCAATGAGCAGTTCTTC.

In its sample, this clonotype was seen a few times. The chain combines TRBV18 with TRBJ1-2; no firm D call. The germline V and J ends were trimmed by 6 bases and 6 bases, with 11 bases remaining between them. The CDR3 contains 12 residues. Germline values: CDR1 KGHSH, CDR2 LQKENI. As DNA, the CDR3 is TGTGCCAGCTCGCGGCCAGTGGATGGCTACACCTTC. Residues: CASSRPVDGYTF. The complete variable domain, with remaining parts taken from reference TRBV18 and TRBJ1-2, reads NAGVMQNPRHLVRRRGQEARLRCSPMKGHSHVYWYRQLPEEGLKFMVYLQKENIIDESGMPKERFSAEFPKEGPSILRIQQVVRGDSAAYFCASSRPVDGYTFGSGTRLTVV.

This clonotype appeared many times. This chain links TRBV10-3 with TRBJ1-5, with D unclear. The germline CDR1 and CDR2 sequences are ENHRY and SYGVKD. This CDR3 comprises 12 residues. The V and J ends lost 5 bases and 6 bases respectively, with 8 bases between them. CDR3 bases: TGTGCCATCAGTCTCTCCGGTCAGCCCCAGCATTTT. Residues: CAISLSGQPQHF.

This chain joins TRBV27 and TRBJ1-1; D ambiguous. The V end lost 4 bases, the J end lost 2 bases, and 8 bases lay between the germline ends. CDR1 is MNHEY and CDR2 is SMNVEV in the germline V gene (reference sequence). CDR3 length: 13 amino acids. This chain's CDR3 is CASSYQSNTEAFF. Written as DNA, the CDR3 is TGTGCCAGCAGTTACCAGAGCAACACTGAAGCTTTCTTT.

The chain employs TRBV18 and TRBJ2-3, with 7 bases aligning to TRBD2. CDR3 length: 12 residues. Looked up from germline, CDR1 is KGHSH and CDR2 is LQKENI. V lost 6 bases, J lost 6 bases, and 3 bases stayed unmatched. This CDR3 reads CASSGEGDTQYF. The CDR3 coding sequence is TGTGCCAGCTCCGGGGAGGGGGATACGCAGTATTTT.